This T cell receptor beta chain was captured in a study of PD-1 blockade in classical Hodgkin lymphoma. The wider study: On a schedule of every 2 weeks, patients received nivolumab 3 mg/kg intravenously.

Study-wide results and caveats: Sources of repertoire differences remain undefined, possibly disease activity or prior therapy. In newly diagnosed patients, baseline TCR diversity was reportedly below that of healthy donors.

Germline CDR1 is SGHTA and CDR2 is FQGNSA. V shed 5 bases and J shed 0 bases, with 22 bases lying between them. The CDR3 runs 18 residues. Regarding this clone: Its antigen is not known.

The table came from immunoSEQ multiplex PCR; TCRdb's copy has only in-frame clones and leaves some out. The sample lists approximately 45,000 clones; less than 75% were seen once. Time point denoted: cycle 4 day 1 (C4D1), after more than 5 weeks of nivolumab. Exposure to brentuximab vedotin varied, and each patient had relapsed following autologous stem cell transplantation. Best responses were complete response, partial response or progressive disease. The chain links TRBV7-2 to TRBJ1-1; D unresolved. The specimen was peripheral blood mononuclear cells (PBMCs), collected before the fourth cycle of nivolumab. The receptor's source is a human donor with classical Hodgkin lymphoma. CDR3: CASSLQPLGLSMNTEAFF. The CDR3 DNA reads as TGTGCCAGCAGCCTCCAGCCGTTGGGCCTATCAATGAACACTGAAGCTTTCTTT.